Below, 30 T cell receptor beta chains from the same sample are listed, as sequenced in a study of response to subunit inactivated influenza vaccine. TCRdb passed the RT-PCR reads through MiXCR, listing each CDR3 protein once. The sample lists 200,000 to 300,000 distinct CDR3 sequences; 9.5% to 15% were seen once. Sequenced material: non-naive T cells sorted from PBMCs, taken 14 days before vaccination. The receptors were gathered from a man in his forties or fifties who received an inactivated influenza vaccine.

As to this clonotype: A junction boundary mismatches the germline segment, possibly from a read error. The J gene is TRBJ2-3, the V gene TRBV7-8, with 11 bases lining up with TRBD1. CDR3 length: 17 amino acids. Germline CDR1 and CDR2: SGHVS and FQNEAQ. The chain's CDR3 is CASSLAPWDRGADPQYF. Written as DNA, the CDR3 is TGTGCCAGCAGCTTAGCACCCTGGGACAGGGGGGCAGATCCGCAGTATTTT.

This rearrangement joins TRBV5-1 to TRBJ2-5, with TRBD1 identical over 10 bases. The trim removed 4 bases at V and 4 bases at J, leaving 7 bases unmatched. The CDR3 spans 15 residues. The germline V gene has CDR1 SGHRS and CDR2 YFSETQ. CDR3 amino acids: CASSISGTGVETQYF. Here the CDR3 DNA reads TGCGCCAGCAGCATCTCCGGGACAGGGGTAGAGACCCAGTACTTC.

The chain is built from TRBV20-1 and TRBJ1-4; D uncertain. The CDR3 totals 12 residues. Germline V gene lookup returns CDR1 DFQATT and CDR2 SNEGSKA (reference sequence). V lost 1 base, J lost 6 bases, and 6 bases lay in between. The CDR3 loop is CSARVGYEKLFF. The CDR3 region has the DNA TGCAGTGCTAGAGTGGGCTATGAAAAACTGTTTTTT.

This clonotype has a handful of counts. The rearrangement uses TRBV20-1 and TRBJ2-1, with no clear D. Germline V CDR1 and CDR2: DFQATT, SNEGSKA (reference sequence). Trimming removed 6 bases at V and 10 bases at J, with 16 bases between. The CDR3 spans 12 residues. CDR3 protein: CSAPHLSKEQFF. The CDR3 nucleotides read TGCAGTGCCCCCCATTTAAGCAAGGAGCAGTTCTTC.

The rearrangement uses TRBV4-1 and TRBJ2-2, with D possibly matching TRBD2 (5 bases). The V end lost 3 bases, the J end lost 1 base, and 15 bases lay between the germline ends. This CDR3 spans 17 amino acids. In germline, CDR1 is MGHRA, CDR2 YSYEKL. The CDR3 DNA is TGCGCCAGCAGCCATGCTTTGAGGAGGAAGAACACCGGGGAGCTGTTTTTT. Encoded protein: CASSHALRRKNTGELFF.

This clonotype was seen only a few times. This chain uses TRBV10-2 with TRBJ2-2; the match to TRBD2 covers 10 bases. Germline CDR1 WSHSY, CDR2 SAAADI. The V segment lost 4 bases and the J segment 3 bases; nucleotides outside the gene matches: 2. The CDR3 covers 15 residues. This chain's CDR3 is CASSGLAGHTGELFF. For the CDR3, the DNA is TGCGCCAGCAGTGGACTAGCGGGCCACACCGGGGAGCTGTTTTTT.

This clonotype was picked up a small number of times. J is TRBJ1-6 and V is TRBV4-1, with no clear D. CDR3 length: 16 residues. CDR1 and CDR2 from the germline V gene are MGHRA and YSYEKL. V lost 4 bases and J 0 bases, leaving 10 bases between the germline ends. CDR3 in amino acids: CASSRGSSSYNSPLHF. The CDR3 coding sequence is TGCGCCAGCAGCCGCGGATCGAGCTCCTATAATTCACCCCTCCACTTT.

This clonotype occurred many times. This chain joins TRBV4-3 and TRBJ2-1, with D perhaps TRBD2 (5 bases). The ends were cut back, 0 bases at V and 7 bases at J, with 10 bases in the middle. Germline loops: CDR1 LGHNA, CDR2 YSLEER. The CDR3 contains 14 residues. CDR3 coding DNA: TGCGCCAGCAGCCAAGACCAGCGGAGTAATGAGCAGTTCTTC. As protein: CASSQDQRSNEQFF.

This chain connects TRBV3-1 to TRBJ1-5; no reliable D call. Per the germline V gene, CDR1 is LGHDT and CDR2 is YNNKEL (reference sequence). This CDR3 region has 13 residues. Trimming shortened V by 5 bases and J by 1 base, and 6 bases separated the two germline ends. The CDR3: CASSVDSNQPQHF. The CDR3 nucleotides are TGTGCCAGCAGCGTAGACAGCAATCAGCCCCAGCATTTT.

The sample holds many counts of this clonotype. The chain employs TRBV6-6 and TRBJ1-5, with unresolved D. The CDR3 sequence is 12 residues long. Germline V gene sequence: CDR1 MNHNY, CDR2 SVGAGI (reference sequence). V was trimmed by 6 bases and J by 5 bases, leaving 8 bases between them. This CDR3 reads CASSPLDQPQHF. Written as DNA, the CDR3 is TGTGCCAGCAGCCCCCTGGATCAGCCCCAGCATTTT.

The J gene is TRBJ1-5, the V gene TRBV27, with 7 nucleotides matching TRBD1. The V and J ends lost 4 bases and 1 base, in that order; junction bases with no gene match: 4. The CDR3 length is 15 residues. Germline CDR1 reads MNHEY; CDR2 reads SMNVEV (reference sequence). CDR3 residues: CASSSTGVSNQPQHF. The CDR3 region has the DNA TGTGCCAGCAGTTCCACAGGGGTCAGCAATCAGCCCCAGCATTTT.

This clonotype was observed a few times. The rearrangement uses TRBV12-3 or TRBV12-4 and TRBJ1-2; 7 bases map to TRBD1. V was pared by 6 bases and J by 6 bases, with 10 bases of the junction left unmatched. The length of the CDR3 is 14 residues. In DNA form, the CDR3 reads TGTGCCAGCAGCCTAACCGACAGGGCAAATGGCTACACCTTC. It translates to CASSLTDRANGYTF.

This chain uses TRBV5-1 with TRBJ2-1; TRBD2 matches 11 bases. Trimming took 4 bases from V and 5 from J; bases not matched to a gene: 5. CDR1 is SGHRS, CDR2 YFSETQ, per germline. The CDR3 length is 15 residues. CDR3 residues: CASSAGLAEDNEQFF. CDR3 nucleotides: TGCGCCAGCAGCGCGGGACTAGCGGAGGACAATGAGCAGTTCTTC.

The V and J genes are TRBV20-1 and TRBJ2-5; D gene uncertain. Trimming shortened V by 1 base and J by 5 bases, and 17 bases separated the two germline ends. CDR1 DFQATT and CDR2 SNEGSKA come from the germline V gene (reference sequence). This CDR3 is built from 15 residues. The CDR3 DNA follows: TGCAGTGCTAGAGCGTCCCACGACACTGGGGAGACCCAGTACTTC. This codes for CSARASHDTGETQYF.

The chain recombines TRBV14 with TRBJ2-1; 11 nucleotides line up with TRBD2. The CDR3 is 15 residues long. Germline V gives CDR1 SGHDN, CDR2 FVKESK. J gave up 7 bases and V 4 bases, and 6 bases lay outside the gene matches. CDR3 sequence: CASSRFSGGANEQFF. The CDR3 coding sequence is TGTGCCAGCAGCCGCTTTAGCGGGGGGGCGAATGAGCAGTTCTTC. Supplemented by reference TRBV14 and TRBJ2-1, the full variable domain reads EAGVTQFPSHSVIEKGQTVTLRCDPISGHDNLYWYRRVMGKEIKFLLHFVKESKQDESGMPNNRFLAERTGGTYSTLKVQPAELEDSGVYFCASSRFSGGANEQFFGPGTRLTVL.

This clonotype was counted only a few times. V gene TRBV7-2 combines with J gene TRBJ2-5; maybe TRBD1 (6 bases). Germline values: CDR1 SGHTA, CDR2 FQGNSA. The CDR3 spans 14 residues. The V gene lost 5 bases and the J gene lost 5 bases, with 15 bases spanning the gap. The CDR3 sequence is CASSPQGRWETQYF. CDR3 in DNA: TGTGCCAGCAGCCCACAGGGAAGATGGGAGACCCAGTACTTC.

In its sample, this clonotype was seen a few times. The chain couples TRBV7-7 to TRBJ2-5, with 10 positions matching TRBD2. The J segment lost 3 bases and the V segment lost 1 base, leaving 8 bases of the junction unmatched. Germline loops: CDR1 SSHAT, CDR2 FNYEAQ (reference sequence). The CDR3 runs 17 residues. The CDR3 loop reads CASSLGDGTSAEETQYF. DNA for the CDR3: TGTGCCAGCAGCTTAGGTGATGGGACTAGCGCAGAAGAGACCCAGTACTTC.

This clonotype came up many times. The J gene is TRBJ2-1, the V gene TRBV11-2; no reliable D call. Germline values: CDR1 SGHAT, CDR2 FQNNGV. Trimming stripped 0 bases from V and 7 bases from J, with 10 bases between. The CDR3 is 14 residues long. CDR3 loop: CASSLERLQNEQFF. The CDR3 nucleotides read TGTGCCAGCAGCTTAGAAAGGCTGCAAAATGAGCAGTTCTTC.

The V call is TRBV3-1, the J call TRBJ1-2; TRBD1 aligns across 9 bases. The junction had 0 bases not matched to a gene; V was cut back by 4 bases and J by 6 bases. This CDR3 comprises 12 residues. Germline V gene data show CDR1 as LGHDT and CDR2 as YNNKEL (reference sequence). The DNA for the CDR3 is TGTGCCAGCAGCCGGACAGGGGATGGCTACACCTTC. As protein: CASSRTGDGYTF. Variable domain in full (rest from reference TRBV3-1 and TRBJ1-2): DTAVSQTPKYLVTQMGNDKSIKCEQNLGHDTMYWYKQDSKKFLKIMFSYNNKELIINETVPNRFSPKSPDKAHLNLHINSLELGDSAVYFCASSRTGDGYTFGSGTRLTVV.

This clonotype was counted many times. The rearrangement links TRBV18 to TRBJ2-5; TRBD2 matches 9 bases. The CDR3 runs 14 residues. V lost 4 bases to trimming and J lost 0 bases; unmatched junction nucleotides: 0. Germline CDR1 and CDR2: KGHSH and LQKENI. The CDR3 sequence: CASSLAGDQETQYF. The CDR3 DNA sequence: TGTGCCAGCTCACTAGCGGGGGACCAAGAGACCCAGTACTTC.

This sequence joins TRBV19 and TRBJ1-4; tentatively, D is TRBD1 (5 bases). The CDR3 extends over 18 amino acids. V gave up 5 bases and J gave up 5 bases, with 24 bases separating them. CDR1 is LNHDA and CDR2 is SQIVND in the germline V gene (reference sequence). The CDR3 nucleotides read TGTGCCAGTAGTCCCTCGAGATGGAGCCGGGACTCCAATGAAAAACTGTTTTTT. As protein: CASSPSRWSRDSNEKLFF.

This clonotype was observed a handful of times. This chain joins TRBV29-1 and TRBJ2-5, with 7 bases lining up with TRBD2. The CDR3 covers 11 residues. CDR1 SQVTM and CDR2 ANQGSEA come from the germline V gene. The ends lost 8 bases at V and 3 bases at J; junction bases unmatched: 3. Written as DNA, the CDR3 is TGCAGCTTCGCGGGGGAAGAGACCCAGTACTTC. Translating it yields CSFAGEETQYF.

This clonotype was observed a handful of times. This chain joins TRBV6-5 and TRBJ1-3; TRBD1 agrees at 7 bases. The trim removed 2 bases at V and 3 bases at J, leaving 10 bases unmatched. The CDR3 has 17 residues. Germline CDR1 MNHEY, CDR2 SVGAGI. The CDR3 nucleotides are TGTGCCAGCAGTTACGACCTCAAGGGGGCTAGTGGAAACACCATATATTTT. Translating it yields CASSYDLKGASGNTIYF.

The chain employs TRBV3-1 and TRBJ1-2; D remains unclear. CDR3 length: 17 residues. Germline CDR1 and CDR2: LGHDT and YNNKEL (reference sequence). The germline V and J ends were trimmed by 3 bases and 3 bases, with 20 bases remaining between them. The CDR3: CASSQVPIILSDYGYTF. CDR3 bases: TGTGCCAGCAGCCAGGTACCAATTATACTCAGCGACTATGGCTACACCTTC.

This clonotype was seen many times. The V and J genes are TRBV24-1 and TRBJ2-2; no reliable D call. V dropped 9 bases and J dropped 0 bases, with 10 bases sitting between them. The CDR3 sequence is 14 residues long. Germline CDR1 reads KGHDR; CDR2 reads SFDVKD. As DNA, the CDR3 is TGTGCCACCTCAGCTCACGCGAACACCGGGGAGCTGTTTTTT. It encodes CATSAHANTGELFF.

This clonotype has ten or more counts. The chain carries TRBV9 and TRBJ2-3; TRBD2 aligns across 10 bases. Trimming took 2 bases from V and 4 from J; bases not matched to a gene: 7. There are 16 residues in the CDR3. The germline V gene has CDR1 SGDLS and CDR2 YYNGEE. The CDR3 DNA reads TGTGCCAGCAGCGTTGGAGCGGGGGGGTGGCCAGATACGCAGTATTTT. Its protein is CASSVGAGGWPDTQYF.

J is TRBJ1-1 and V is TRBV5-1; D not resolved. Germline V gene lookup returns CDR1 SGHRS and CDR2 YFSETQ. This CDR3 spans 13 amino acids. V lost 0 bases and J lost 9, with 12 bases in between. CDR3 sequence (DNA): TGCGCCAGCAGCTTGGATAGAGAGTCCAAAGCTTTCTTT. This gives the protein CASSLDRESKAFF.

The V call is TRBV29-1, the J call TRBJ2-7; maybe TRBD2 (5 bases). CDR3 size: 13 residues. The germline CDR1 and CDR2 sequences are SQVTM and ANQGSEA. V was pared by 4 bases and J by 6 bases, with 16 bases between. The CDR3 DNA is TGCAGCGTTGCGGCGGGCCAAGCTCGCGAGCAGTACTTC. This translates into CSVAAGQAREQYF.

This clonotype showed up just a few times. The gene calls are TRBV7-2 and TRBJ2-7; no reliable D call. V lost 1 base, J lost 0 bases, and 7 bases lay in between. Germline assignment: CDR1 SGHTA and CDR2 FQGNSA. CDR3 length: 14 residues. The CDR3 nucleotides read TGTGCCAGCAGCTTAGAACAAGCCTCCTACGAGCAGTACTTC. Protein sequence: CASSLEQASYEQYF.

This clonotype has ten or more counts. The V call is TRBV4-2, the J call TRBJ2-2; TRBD1 aligns across 8 bases. The CDR3 has 15 amino acids. Per germline, CDR1 LGHNA and CDR2 YNFKEQ. With V trimmed by 6 bases and J by 5 bases, 8 bases remained unmatched. The CDR3 DNA reads TGTGCCAGCAGTTCAGGGGGCAGTAGGACCGGGGAGCTGTTTTTT. Translating gives CASSSGGSRTGELFF.